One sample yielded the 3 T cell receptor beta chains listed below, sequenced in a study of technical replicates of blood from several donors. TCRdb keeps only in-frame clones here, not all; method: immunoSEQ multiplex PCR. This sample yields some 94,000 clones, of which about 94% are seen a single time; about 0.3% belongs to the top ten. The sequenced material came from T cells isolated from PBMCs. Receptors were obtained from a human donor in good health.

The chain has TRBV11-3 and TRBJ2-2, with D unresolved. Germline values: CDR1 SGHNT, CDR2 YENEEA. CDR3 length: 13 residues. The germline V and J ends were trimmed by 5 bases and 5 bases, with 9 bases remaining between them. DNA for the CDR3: TGTGCCAGCAGCCCCACGCGGACCGGGGAGCTGTTTTTT. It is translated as CASSPTRTGELFF.

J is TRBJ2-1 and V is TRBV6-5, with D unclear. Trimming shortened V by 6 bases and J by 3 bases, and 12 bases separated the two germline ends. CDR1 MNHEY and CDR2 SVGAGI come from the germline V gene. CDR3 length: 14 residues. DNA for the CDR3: TGTGCCAGCAGACAGAGAACTCACTACAATGAGCAGTTCTTC. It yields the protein CASRQRTHYNEQFF.

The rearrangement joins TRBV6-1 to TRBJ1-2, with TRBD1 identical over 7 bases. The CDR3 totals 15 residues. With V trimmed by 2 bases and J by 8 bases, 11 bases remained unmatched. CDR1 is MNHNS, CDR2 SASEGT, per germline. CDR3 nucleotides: TGTGCCAGCAGTGAAAGGCGGGAGGGGGCGTTCGGCTACACCTTC. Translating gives CASSERREGAFGYTF.